The clone carrying this T cell receptor (beta chain) was detected only once. All recovered Cohort 3 donors got two negative PCRs, got clearance, or saw symptom resolution. Using immunoSEQ multiplex PCR, the repertoire was profiled, and TCRdb retains in-frame clones only, with some absent. The top ten clones hold approximately 1.8% of a sample with 200,000 to 250,000 clones, approximately 80% of them seen once. The sample is drawn from a study of blood T cell repertoires in COVID-19. Germline V lookup: CDR1 ENHRY, CDR2 SYGVKD. The CDR3 is 12 residues long. Trimming removed 4 bases at V and 6 bases at J, with 6 bases between.

The sample taken for sequencing was PBMCs or T cells enriched from blood (not recorded which). The V gene is TRBV10-3, the J gene TRBJ2-2; D is possibly TRBD1 (6 bases). This receptor was obtained from a man between 60 and 70 years old who had recovered from COVID-19. The CDR3 spells CAISGTAGELFF. CDR3 in DNA: TGTGCCATCAGTGGGACAGCCGGGGAGCTGTTTTTT.